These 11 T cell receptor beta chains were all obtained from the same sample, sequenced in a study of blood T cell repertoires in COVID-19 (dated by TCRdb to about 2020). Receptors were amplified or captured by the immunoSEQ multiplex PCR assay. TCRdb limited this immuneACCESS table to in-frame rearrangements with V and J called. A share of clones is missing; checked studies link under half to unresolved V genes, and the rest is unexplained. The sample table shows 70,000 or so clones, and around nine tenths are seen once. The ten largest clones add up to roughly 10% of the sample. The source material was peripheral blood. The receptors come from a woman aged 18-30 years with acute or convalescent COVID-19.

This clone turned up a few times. The CDR3 region is CSVLLVNTGELFF. In DNA, the CDR3 is TGCAGCGTTCTACTAGTGAACACCGGGGAGCTGTTTTTT. The rearrangement joins TRBV29-1 to TRBJ2-2; possibly TRBD2 for D (5 bases). This CDR3 is 13 amino acids long. Trimming removed 5 bases from V and 1 base from J, with 8 bases in between. Germline lookup yields CDR1 SQVTM and CDR2 ANQGSEA.

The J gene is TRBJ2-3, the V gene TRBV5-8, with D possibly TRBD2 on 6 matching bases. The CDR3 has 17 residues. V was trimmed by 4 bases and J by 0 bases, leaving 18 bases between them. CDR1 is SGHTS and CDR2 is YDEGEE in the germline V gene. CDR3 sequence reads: CASSKPRLVSSTDTQYF. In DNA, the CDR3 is TGTGCCAGCAGCAAACCACGACTAGTTTCCAGCACAGATACGCAGTATTTT.

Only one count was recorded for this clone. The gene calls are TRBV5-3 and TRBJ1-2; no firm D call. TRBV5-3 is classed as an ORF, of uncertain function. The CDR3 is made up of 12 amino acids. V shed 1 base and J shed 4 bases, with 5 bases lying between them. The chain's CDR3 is CARSLIFYGYTF. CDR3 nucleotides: TGTGCCAGAAGCTTGATATTCTATGGCTACACCTTC.

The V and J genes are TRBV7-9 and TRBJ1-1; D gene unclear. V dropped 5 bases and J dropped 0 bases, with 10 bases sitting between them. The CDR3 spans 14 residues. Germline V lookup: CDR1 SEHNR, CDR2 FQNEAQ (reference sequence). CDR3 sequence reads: CASSGHTMNTEAFF. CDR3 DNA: TGTGCCAGCAGCGGGCATACCATGAACACTGAAGCTTTCTTT.

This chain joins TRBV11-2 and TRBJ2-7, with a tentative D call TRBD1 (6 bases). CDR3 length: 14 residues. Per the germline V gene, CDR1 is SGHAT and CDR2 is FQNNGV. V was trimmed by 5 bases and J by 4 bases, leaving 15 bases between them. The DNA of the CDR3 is TGTGCCAGCAGCACAGGGTACGGTATGTACGAGCAGTACTTC. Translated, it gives CASSTGYGMYEQYF.

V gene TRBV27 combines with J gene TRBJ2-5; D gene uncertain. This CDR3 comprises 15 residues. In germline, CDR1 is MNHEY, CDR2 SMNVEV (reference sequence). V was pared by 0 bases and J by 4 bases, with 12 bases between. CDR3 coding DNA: TGTGCCAGCAGTTTATCCGGTGGTGTATCAGAGACCCAGTACTTC. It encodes CASSLSGGVSETQYF.

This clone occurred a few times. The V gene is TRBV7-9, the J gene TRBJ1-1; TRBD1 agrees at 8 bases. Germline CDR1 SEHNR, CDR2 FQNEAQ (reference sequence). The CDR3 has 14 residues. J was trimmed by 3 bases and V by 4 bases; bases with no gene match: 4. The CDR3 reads CASSSTGGYTEAFF. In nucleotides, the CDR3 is TGTGCCAGCAGCTCTACAGGGGGTTACACTGAAGCTTTCTTT. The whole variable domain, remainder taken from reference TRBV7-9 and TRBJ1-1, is DTGVSQNPRHKITKRGQNVTFRCDPISEHNRLYWYRQTLGQGPEFLTYFQNEAQLEKSRLLSDRFSAERPKGSFSTLEIQRTEQGDSAMYLCASSSTGGYTEAFFGQGTRLTVV.

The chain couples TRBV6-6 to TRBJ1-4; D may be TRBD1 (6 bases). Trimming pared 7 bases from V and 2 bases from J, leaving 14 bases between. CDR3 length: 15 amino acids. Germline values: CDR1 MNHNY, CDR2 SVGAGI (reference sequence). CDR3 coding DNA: TGTGCCAGCACCAAAGGGGGACCCACTAATGAAAAACTGTTTTTT. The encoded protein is CASTKGGPTNEKLFF.

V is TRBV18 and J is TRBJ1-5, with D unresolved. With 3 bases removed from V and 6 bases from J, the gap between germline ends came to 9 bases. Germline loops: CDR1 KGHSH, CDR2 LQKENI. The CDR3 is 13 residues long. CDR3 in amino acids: CASSPSMSQPQHF. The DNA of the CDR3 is TGTGCCAGCTCACCTAGTATGAGTCAGCCCCAGCATTTT. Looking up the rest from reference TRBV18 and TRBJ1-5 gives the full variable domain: NAGVMQNPRHLVRRRGQEARLRCSPMKGHSHVYWYRQLPEEGLKFMVYLQKENIIDESGMPKERFSAEFPKEGPSILRIQQVVRGDSAAYFCASSPSMSQPQHFGDGTRLSIL.

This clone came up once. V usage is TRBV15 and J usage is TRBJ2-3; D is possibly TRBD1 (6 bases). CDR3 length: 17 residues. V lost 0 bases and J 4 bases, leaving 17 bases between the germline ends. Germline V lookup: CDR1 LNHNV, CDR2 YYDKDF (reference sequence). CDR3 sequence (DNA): TGTGCCACCAGCAGAGATTTAACAGGGAAGAGGGCAGATACGCAGTATTTT. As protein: CATSRDLTGKRADTQYF.

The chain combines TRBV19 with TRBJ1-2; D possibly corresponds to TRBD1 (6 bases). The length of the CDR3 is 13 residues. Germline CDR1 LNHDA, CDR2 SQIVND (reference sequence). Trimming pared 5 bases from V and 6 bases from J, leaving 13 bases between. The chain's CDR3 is CASSPRAGDGYTF. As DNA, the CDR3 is TGTGCCAGTAGTCCTAGGGCAGGGGATGGCTACACCTTC.